This TCR beta chain is drawn from a study of beta chain features in type 1 diabetes. Overall study: The samples had 107,917,701 sorted cells examined in all. Study findings and constraints: cDNA sequencing could over-represent cells with high TCR expression.

The V end was cut by 4 bases, the J end by 1 base, with 8 bases between. Looked up from germline, CDR1 is SGHTA and CDR2 is FQGNSA. The CDR3 consists of 14 residues. Averaging approximately 120 mL, one heparinised blood draw came from each individual donor. Worth noting for this clone: Its target is not known.

The sequenced template was cDNA made from the entire isolated RNA. Produced via immunoSEQ multiplex PCR; TCRdb's table is partial and in-frame only. The sample holds under 250,000 clones, around 14% seen once. The TCR was taken from a woman between 35 and 50 years old in good health. The chain combines TRBV7-2 with TRBJ1-3, with D unresolved. Material for sequencing was naive CD4+ T cells from blood. The CDR3 loop is CASSSTGSGNTIYF. The CDR3 coding sequence is TGTGCCAGCAGCTCCACGGGGTCTGGAAACACCATATATTTT.